This is a list of T cell receptor beta chains from one sample in a study of human T cells and chemical hapten exposure. A single record per CDR3 protein comes from TCRdb applying MiXCR to the RACE reads. This table has 87,000 or so distinct CDR3 sequences, about 8.9% appearing once. The source material was whole blood, sampled in connection with sensitization to the hapten diphenylcyclopropenone (DPC). Source of these receptors: a woman aged 40-49 years with alopecia areata. Some clones in this sample may be carry-over from other donors' samples. CDR3s leave out the opening cysteine and the closing phenylalanine or tryptophan. D genes are given only for firm matches. For some rows the clone size is stated as once, few or many, or as a class when expanded; others skip it.

abundance,v_gene,len,d_gene,j_gene,CDR3aa
many,TRBV7-2,13,-,TRBJ1-4,ASSFEWGRVEKLF
few,TRBV10-3,12,TRBD2,TRBJ2-5,AISETGLQETQY
-,TRBV7-9,12,-,TRBJ2-3,ASGAGARTDTQY
-,TRBV29-1,10,-,TRBJ1-2,SVDGWVWGYT
-,TRBV6-6,8,-,TRBJ2-1,ASSYGEQF
many,TRBV12-3/TRBV12-4,13,-,TRBJ2-1,ASSSQDYLDNEQF
-,TRBV5-6,13,TRBD1,TRBJ2-3,ASSHIDRVADTQY
-,TRBV5-1,15,TRBD2,TRBJ2-7,ASSWSLTSGVDYEQY
many,TRBV4-2,12,-,TRBJ1-2,ASSQQPDSYGYT
many,TRBV7-2,18,-,TRBJ2-3,ASSLAPGRGRGGRTDTQY
many,TRBV18,16,TRBD1,TRBJ1-2,ASSPPATGGNLNYGYT
many,TRBV7-2,13,-,TRBJ1-1,ASSLFSGEMTEAF
many,TRBV7-2,11,-,TRBJ2-5,ASSLAVQETQY
-,TRBV7-9,13,TRBD1,TRBJ2-1,ASSNRDRGTNEQF
many,TRBV2,13,-,TRBJ1-5,ASSVGDYSNQPQH
many,TRBV20-1,14,-,TRBJ2-3,SATRVARTSTDTQY
few,TRBV5-4,12,-,TRBJ2-2,ASSFGGPGGELF
many,TRBV20-1,12,-,TRBJ1-2,SVPPRGLGYGYT
many,TRBV7-8,13,-,TRBJ2-1,ASSLVAGTTTRVF
many,TRBV29-1,13,-,TRBJ2-1,SVPLIIRSSNEQF
few,TRBV7-9,14,-,TRBJ1-2,ASSFAGTAIRNGYT
few,TRBV6-2/TRBV6-3,15,TRBD1,TRBJ2-2,ASSYNRDRINTGELF
many,TRBV24-1,11,TRBD1,TRBJ2-1,ATSGQGAREQF
-,TRBV3-1,14,TRBD1,TRBJ2-5,ASSLIGQGGQETQY
-,TRBV2,12,-,TRBJ2-7,ASRRDLLTYEQY
many,TRBV4-1,14,TRBD2,TRBJ2-5,ASSRSRGGREETQY
few,TRBV5-1,11,-,TRBJ2-1,ASSRGPDNEQF
many,TRBV28,14,-,TRBJ1-2,ASSLWGEGLYYGYT
few,TRBV6-6,9,TRBD2,TRBJ2-1,ASKRGESQF
many,TRBV27,12,-,TRBJ1-5,ASSHRERAGPQH
many,TRBV11-1,11,TRBD2,TRBJ2-7,ASSWSLAGEQY
-,TRBV5-1,12,-,TRBJ1-1,ASSPLTGNTEAF
many,TRBV29-1,11,-,TRBJ2-3,SVDKISTDTQY
-,TRBV7-8,12,TRBD2,TRBJ2-3,ASSTRLAPDTQY
few,TRBV28,14,TRBD2,TRBJ2-2,ATISGGANSPGELF
many,TRBV5-4,11,TRBD2,TRBJ2-7,AWRGGRTYEQY
few,TRBV20-1,14,-,TRBJ2-7,SARPLDSENLYEQY
-,TRBV10-3,12,TRBD2,TRBJ2-1,AITSGGTYNEQF
-,TRBV5-1,14,-,TRBJ1-6,ASSFSGGSYNSPLH
-,TRBV29-1,11,-,TRBJ2-2,SVKGRIAGELF
many,TRBV20-1,9,-,TRBJ2-5,SATGEETQY
-,TRBV6-5,12,TRBD1,TRBJ2-7,ASSPLTGTYEQY
-,TRBV4-1,14,-,TRBJ1-4,ASSQGPGGFNEKLF